Listed below are T cell receptor beta chains from one sample, sequenced in a study of CXCR3-negative and CXCR3-positive naive CD8 T cells. TCRdb re-called the 5' RACE reads and catalogs CDR3 proteins one per entry, DNA excluded. The table for this sample gives under 150,000 distinct CDR3 sequences. Specimen: naive CXCR3+ CD8+ T cells from blood. The receptors stem from a human donor in good health. Some clones in this sample may be carry-over from other donors' samples. CDR3s include the opening cysteine and the closing phenylalanine or tryptophan. Fields, in order: J gene, V gene, CDR3 protein.

J: TRBJ2-2; V: TRBV12-2; CDR3: CASRPRDKNTGELFF
J: TRBJ2-2; V: TRBV4-1; CDR3: CASSQDRLGQNTGELFF
J: TRBJ2-7; V: TRBV7-8; CDR3: CASGDPPYEQYF
J: TRBJ2-1; V: TRBV2; CDR3: CASTPGLALGNEQFF
J: TRBJ2-3; V: TRBV15; CDR3: CATSMGQLSTDTQYF
J: TRBJ1-2; V: TRBV29-1; CDR3: CSVPSEFDYGYTF
J: TRBJ1-4; V: TRBV29-1; CDR3: CSVSGQGAMDEKLFF
J: TRBJ2-3; V: TRBV29-1; CDR3: CSVLTPGTGTDTQYF
J: TRBJ2-7; V: TRBV15; CDR3: CATSRDGPVSYEQYF
J: TRBJ2-7; V: TRBV30; CDR3: CAWSTRLDEQYF
J: TRBJ2-7; V: TRBV5-1; CDR3: CASSWGTDYEQYF
J: TRBJ1-2; V: TRBV12-3/TRBV12-4; CDR3: CASSLVLGAAFYGYTF
J: TRBJ2-3; V: TRBV11-2; CDR3: CASSLEGADTQYF
J: TRBJ1-5; V: TRBV27; CDR3: CASSLIGGYGNQPQHF
J: TRBJ2-1; V: TRBV24-1; CDR3: CATQGAGEVPNEQFF
J: TRBJ2-7; V: TRBV11-2; CDR3: CASSSTSSYEQYF
J: TRBJ1-1; V: TRBV7-3; CDR3: CASSLQGVNTEAFF